The rows below give T cell receptor beta chains drawn from one sample of a study of T-cell reconstitution after alpha-beta-depleted transplantation in children. Via MiXCR, TCRdb re-called the PCR reads, giving one row per CDR3 protein. Among about a million distinct CDR3 sequences, roughly 29% were seen once, and the ten largest hold under 30%. This sample comprised PBMCs, mostly from graft donor cells, obtained 360 days after TCRalphabeta/CD19-depleted stem cell transplant. The origin of the receptors is a boy younger than two who had a stem cell transplant for SCID, so the T cells may come from the graft donor. CDR3s include the opening cysteine and the closing phenylalanine or tryptophan. Each record gives: J gene, V gene, CDR3 length, CDR3 protein.

J: TRBJ1-1
V: TRBV5-1
length: 16
CDR3: CASSLAPIQPSTEAFF

J: TRBJ2-4
V: TRBV5-6
length: 16
CDR3: CASSLAGDSPKNIQYF

J: TRBJ2-1
V: TRBV5-1
length: 17
CDR3: CASRPTSGVSSYNEQFF

J: TRBJ2-3
V: TRBV3-1
length: 15
CDR3: CASSPDRVRLDTQYF

J: TRBJ2-1
V: TRBV20-1
length: 13
CDR3: CSARGLVFNEQFF

J: TRBJ2-3
V: TRBV15
length: 11
CDR3: CATSLQDTQYF

J: TRBJ2-2
V: TRBV12-3/TRBV12-4
length: 16
CDR3: CASTPSGGLNTGELFF

J: TRBJ1-1
V: TRBV12-3/TRBV12-4
length: 14
CDR3: CASSTQFLHTEAFF

J: TRBJ2-3
V: TRBV2
length: 14
CDR3: CASAPGQGADTQYF

J: TRBJ2-4
V: TRBV7-8
length: 12
CDR3: CASAGSKNIQYF

J: TRBJ2-7
V: TRBV6-1
length: 17
CDR3: CASSPRSPRGGIHEQYF

J: TRBJ2-4
V: TRBV19
length: 14
CDR3: CASSIGGAKNIQYF

J: TRBJ1-1
V: TRBV12-3/TRBV12-4
length: 12
CDR3: CASQGQGAGAFF

J: TRBJ2-1
V: TRBV14
length: 14
CDR3: CASSQETSAVEQFF

J: TRBJ2-3
V: TRBV20-1
length: 16
CDR3: CSAHPGGRTSTDTQYF

J: TRBJ1-1
V: TRBV5-1
length: 16
CDR3: CASSPAPTGSNTEAFF

J: TRBJ2-5
V: TRBV6-5
length: 15
CDR3: CASSYSALAGEFQYF

J: TRBJ2-7
V: TRBV4-1
length: 13
CDR3: CASSQGTRYEQYF

J: TRBJ2-3
V: TRBV24-1
length: 14
CDR3: CATSGLGSTDTQYF

J: TRBJ1-6
V: TRBV20-1
length: 14
CDR3: CSARVGQGETPLHF

J: TRBJ2-2
V: TRBV14
length: 14
CDR3: CASRDSGGTGELFF

J: TRBJ2-5
V: TRBV15
length: 19
CDR3: CATSRDRGAVGGVQETQYF

J: TRBJ2-1
V: TRBV18
length: 13
CDR3: CASEPLTFNEQFF

J: TRBJ2-2
V: TRBV12-3/TRBV12-4
length: 12
CDR3: CATYRGAGELFF

J: TRBJ2-1
V: TRBV29-1
length: 13
CDR3: CSGKRDSNNEQFF

J: TRBJ2-3
V: TRBV29-1
length: 14
CDR3: CSVREPRGADTQYF

J: TRBJ1-4
V: TRBV7-2
length: 14
CDR3: CASSVDGGPGKLFF

J: TRBJ2-5
V: TRBV5-1
length: 19
CDR3: CASSLAKLGLAAGQETQYF

J: TRBJ2-1
V: TRBV9
length: 14
CDR3: CASSGGTVLNEQFF

J: TRBJ1-1
V: TRBV11-2
length: 13
CDR3: CASSPAVLGEAFF

J: TRBJ2-5
V: TRBV15
length: 12
CDR3: CATSLYQETQYF

J: TRBJ2-5
V: TRBV4-2
length: 17
CDR3: CASSQPARRGNQETQYF

J: TRBJ2-7
V: TRBV29-1
length: 14
CDR3: CSVVRRQGSYEQYF

J: TRBJ2-2
V: TRBV7-3
length: 16
CDR3: CASSLRASSNTGELFF

J: TRBJ1-3
V: TRBV2
length: 12
CDR3: CASGGLRNTIYF

J: TRBJ2-7
V: TRBV11-1
length: 18
CDR3: CASSVVRTRDKKTYEQYF

J: TRBJ2-7
V: TRBV5-1
length: 16
CDR3: CASSLAGTVNSYEQYF

J: TRBJ2-1
V: TRBV5-1
length: 16
CDR3: CASSLARRGSYNEQFF

J: TRBJ1-5
V: TRBV15
length: 13
CDR3: CATSADSNQPQHF

J: TRBJ2-7
V: TRBV30
length: 11
CDR3: CAWGYPYEQYF

J: TRBJ2-4
V: TRBV28
length: 15
CDR3: CASSFRVLAKNIQYF

J: TRBJ1-5
V: TRBV4-2
length: 16
CDR3: CASSQEGGLSGQPQHF

J: TRBJ1-5
V: TRBV29-1
length: 14
CDR3: CSVTTGGRNQPQHF

J: TRBJ1-3
V: TRBV27
length: 13
CDR3: CASSLIPGNTIYF

J: TRBJ2-7
V: TRBV29-1
length: 13
CDR3: CSVEDAGVYEQYF

J: TRBJ2-3
V: TRBV27
length: 16
CDR3: CASSLSQLLSTDTQYF

J: TRBJ2-2
V: TRBV29-1
length: 12
CDR3: CSVEAGNGELFF

J: TRBJ2-3
V: TRBV12-3/TRBV12-4
length: 15
CDR3: CASSLALGTPDTQYF

J: TRBJ2-3
V: TRBV15
length: 20
CDR3: CATSIRQGAENHLRTDTQYF

J: TRBJ2-7
V: TRBV7-9
length: 13
CDR3: CASSPGHHYEQYF

J: TRBJ1-1
V: TRBV27
length: 11
CDR3: CASHWGTEAFF

J: TRBJ2-1
V: TRBV5-1
length: 18
CDR3: CASSLTPAGTSQGNEQFF

J: TRBJ2-4
V: TRBV28
length: 15
CDR3: CASSFGGGPRNIQYF

J: TRBJ1-5
V: TRBV12-3/TRBV12-4
length: 17
CDR3: CANSFAREWEGNQPQHF